Listed below are T cell receptor beta chains from one sample, sequenced in a study of blood T cell repertoires in COVID-19. Profiling relied on immunoSEQ multiplex PCR, and the TCRdb table lists in-frame clones only, not all of them. The sample shows some 510,000 clones, 88% of them seen only once. The sequenced material came from PBMCs or T cells enriched from blood (not recorded which). The receptors come from a woman in her thirties or forties who had recovered from COVID-19. The CDR3 runs from the conserved cysteine through the conserved F or W. A D gene is named only where the DNA matches it firmly. Not all rows give a size; the values are once, few, many and, for expanded clones, a class.

clone_size: once
j_call: TRBJ1-6
v_call: TRBV5-4
d_call: TRBD1
cdr3_aa: CASRNRGFNSPLHF
cdr3_nt: TGTGCCAGCAGGAACAGGGGCTTCAATTCACCCCTCCACTTT

clone_size: .
j_call: TRBJ1-5
v_call: TRBV7-9
d_call: .
cdr3_aa: CASSLVGQSGSNQPQHF
cdr3_nt: TGTGCCAGCAGCTTAGTCGGACAGTCTGGGAGCAATCAGCCCCAGCATTTT

clone_size: .
j_call: TRBJ2-7
v_call: TRBV7-8
d_call: TRBD2
cdr3_aa: CASSLILRGLVYEQYF
cdr3_nt: TGTGCCAGCAGCTTAATACTTAGGGGACTAGTCTACGAGCAGTACTTC

clone_size: once
j_call: TRBJ2-1
v_call: TRBV3-1/TRBV3-2
d_call: TRBD2
cdr3_aa: CASSQGPAGVYEQFF
cdr3_nt: TGTGCCAGCAGCCAAGGTCCAGCGGGAGTGTATGAGCAGTTCTTC

clone_size: .
j_call: TRBJ1-1
v_call: TRBV2
d_call: .
cdr3_aa: CARYIRRENTEAFF
cdr3_nt: TGTGCCAGATACATAAGGAGAGAAAACACTGAAGCTTTCTTT

clone_size: .
j_call: TRBJ2-7
v_call: TRBV6-2/TRBV6-3
d_call: TRBD1
cdr3_aa: CASSLGQNEQYF
cdr3_nt: TGTGCCAGCAGTTTGGGACAGAACGAGCAGTACTTC

clone_size: .
j_call: TRBJ2-7
v_call: TRBV30
d_call: .
cdr3_aa: CAWSGGHGGEQYF
cdr3_nt: TGTGCCTGGAGTGGGGGACATGGAGGCGAGCAGTACTTC

clone_size: .
j_call: TRBJ2-3
v_call: TRBV19
d_call: TRBD2
cdr3_aa: CASSIRASGSSTDTQYF
cdr3_nt: TGTGCCAGTAGTATTAGGGCCAGCGGGAGTAGCACAGATACGCAGTATTTT

clone_size: once
j_call: TRBJ2-7
v_call: TRBV4-3
d_call: TRBD2
cdr3_aa: CASSQVRLAGGGEQYF
cdr3_nt: TGCGCCAGCAGCCAAGTAAGACTAGCGGGAGGAGGGGAGCAGTACTTC

clone_size: .
j_call: TRBJ1-1
v_call: TRBV6-2/TRBV6-3
d_call: TRBD1
cdr3_aa: CASSPTGGTEAFF
cdr3_nt: TGTGCCAGCAGTCCAACAGGGGGAACTGAAGCTTTCTTT

clone_size: .
j_call: TRBJ2-7
v_call: TRBV20-1
d_call: TRBD1
cdr3_aa: CSASPRGQGSPLRYEQYF
cdr3_nt: TGCAGTGCTAGTCCACGAGGACAGGGGTCCCCCCTTCGCTACGAGCAGTACTTC

clone_size: .
j_call: TRBJ1-1
v_call: TRBV30
d_call: .
cdr3_aa: CAWTHGGAYTEAFF
cdr3_nt: TGTGCCTGGACCCATGGGGGCGCCTACACTGAAGCTTTCTTT

clone_size: .
j_call: TRBJ1-1
v_call: TRBV9
d_call: TRBD1
cdr3_aa: CASSVGTGAFGAFF
cdr3_nt: TGTGCCAGCAGCGTCGGGACAGGGGCTTTTGGAGCTTTCTTT

clone_size: .
j_call: TRBJ1-1
v_call: TRBV6-2/TRBV6-3
d_call: .
cdr3_aa: CASSYQGMTEAFF
cdr3_nt: TGTGCCAGCAGTTACCAGGGTATGACTGAAGCTTTCTTT

clone_size: once
j_call: TRBJ2-7
v_call: TRBV18
d_call: .
cdr3_aa: CASSAGASVDEQYF
cdr3_nt: TGTGCCAGCTCCGCTGGGGCCAGCGTCGACGAGCAGTACTTC

clone_size: .
j_call: TRBJ2-7
v_call: TRBV4-1
d_call: .
cdr3_aa: CASSQGYRYDTSSYEQYF
cdr3_nt: TGCGCCAGCAGCCAAGGCTACCGGTATGACACTAGCTCCTACGAGCAGTACTTC

clone_size: .
j_call: TRBJ1-2
v_call: TRBV18
d_call: .
cdr3_aa: CASSQTGSNYGYTF
cdr3_nt: TGTGCCAGCTCCCAAACGGGATCTAACTATGGCTACACCTTC

clone_size: once
j_call: TRBJ1-1
v_call: TRBV14
d_call: .
cdr3_aa: CASSQWEGGTEAFF
cdr3_nt: TGTGCCAGCAGCCAGTGGGAGGGGGGGACTGAAGCTTTCTTT

clone_size: .
j_call: TRBJ2-7
v_call: TRBV7-2
d_call: TRBD2
cdr3_aa: CASSFKTSGGLSYEQYF
cdr3_nt: TGTGCCAGCAGCTTTAAGACTAGCGGGGGCCTATCCTACGAGCAGTACTTC

clone_size: .
j_call: TRBJ2-1
v_call: TRBV4-1
d_call: .
cdr3_aa: CASSQASTPLDEQFF
cdr3_nt: TGCGCCAGCAGCCAAGCGTCTACTCCCCTCGATGAGCAGTTCTTC

clone_size: once
j_call: TRBJ1-1
v_call: TRBV6-2/TRBV6-3
d_call: .
cdr3_aa: CASSYLRAVRASFSNEAFF
cdr3_nt: TGTGCCAGCAGTTACCTCAGGGCGGTCAGGGCGTCTTTTAGTAATGAAGCTTTCTTT

clone_size: .
j_call: TRBJ1-5
v_call: TRBV12-5
d_call: TRBD1
cdr3_aa: CASGLGGTENQPQHF
cdr3_nt: TGTGCTAGTGGTTTGGGAGGGACAGAGAATCAGCCCCAGCATTTT

clone_size: .
j_call: TRBJ2-2
v_call: TRBV3-1/TRBV3-2
d_call: TRBD1
cdr3_aa: CASSFRQGNTGELFF
cdr3_nt: TGTGCCAGCAGCTTCCGACAGGGGAACACCGGGGAGCTGTTTTTT

clone_size: .
j_call: TRBJ1-5
v_call: TRBV6-1
d_call: .
cdr3_aa: CASSETGRNQPQHF
cdr3_nt: TGTGCCAGCAGTGAGACAGGTCGCAATCAGCCCCAGCATTTT

clone_size: .
j_call: TRBJ2-3
v_call: TRBV5-1
d_call: TRBD2
cdr3_aa: CASSEGTSTITDTQYF
cdr3_nt: TGCGCCAGCAGCGAGGGGACTAGCACCATCACAGATACGCAGTATTTT

clone_size: .
j_call: TRBJ2-1
v_call: TRBV18
d_call: .
cdr3_aa: CASSPRQLYNEQFF
cdr3_nt: TGTGCCAGCTCACCTAGACAGCTATACAATGAGCAGTTCTTC

clone_size: .
j_call: TRBJ1-2
v_call: TRBV21-1
d_call: .
cdr3_aa: CATRTCGYTF
cdr3_nt: TGTGCCACCCGGACATGCGGCTACACCTTC

clone_size: .
j_call: TRBJ2-1
v_call: TRBV19
d_call: TRBD2
cdr3_aa: CASSNGLAGEQFF
cdr3_nt: TGTGCCAGTAGTAATGGACTAGCGGGAGAGCAGTTCTTC

clone_size: .
j_call: TRBJ2-1
v_call: TRBV29-1
d_call: TRBD2
cdr3_aa: CSVGGRAKEKQFF
cdr3_nt: TGCAGCGTTGGTGGGAGGGCCAAGGAGAAGCAGTTCTTC

clone_size: .
j_call: TRBJ2-1
v_call: TRBV5-1
d_call: TRBD2
cdr3_aa: CASSSGLAGESYYNEQFF
cdr3_nt: TGCGCCAGCAGCTCGGGACTAGCGGGAGAGAGCTACTACAATGAGCAGTTCTTC

clone_size: once
j_call: TRBJ2-7
v_call: TRBV5-1
d_call: TRBD2
cdr3_aa: CASSLGTSGLYEQYF
cdr3_nt: TGCGCCAGCAGCTTAGGGACTAGCGGGTTGTACGAGCAGTACTTC

clone_size: .
j_call: TRBJ2-3
v_call: TRBV5-1
d_call: TRBD2
cdr3_aa: CASSLGDHSGRWSTDTQYF
cdr3_nt: TGCGCCAGCAGCTTGGGCGACCATAGCGGGAGGTGGAGCACAGATACGCAGTATTTT

clone_size: .
j_call: TRBJ2-2
v_call: TRBV12-5
d_call: .
cdr3_aa: CASGFRLGGELFF
cdr3_nt: TGTGCTAGTGGTTTCCGTCTCGGCGGGGAGCTGTTTTTT

clone_size: .
j_call: TRBJ2-7
v_call: TRBV30
d_call: .
cdr3_aa: CAWNQNQGGEQYF
cdr3_nt: TGTGCCTGGAATCAAAACCAGGGAGGCGAGCAGTACTTC

clone_size: .
j_call: TRBJ2-1
v_call: TRBV7-9
d_call: TRBD1
cdr3_aa: CASSTSGTGVTEQFF
cdr3_nt: TGTGCCAGCAGCACTTCTGGGACAGGGGTCACTGAGCAGTTCTTC

clone_size: once
j_call: TRBJ1-1
v_call: TRBV7-2
d_call: TRBD1
cdr3_aa: CASSLVGQLNTEAFF
cdr3_nt: TGTGCCAGCAGCTTAGTGGGACAGTTGAACACTGAAGCTTTCTTT

clone_size: once
j_call: TRBJ2-2
v_call: TRBV7-7
d_call: .
cdr3_aa: CASSLGTGNTGELFF
cdr3_nt: TGTGCTAGCAGCTTAGGCACAGGGAACACCGGGGAGCTGTTTTTT

clone_size: once
j_call: TRBJ2-1
v_call: TRBV9
d_call: TRBD2
cdr3_aa: CASSVAGRASGSLDEQFF
cdr3_nt: TGTGCCAGCAGCGTAGCGGGAAGGGCTAGCGGGAGCTTGGACGAGCAGTTCTTC

clone_size: once
j_call: TRBJ1-2
v_call: TRBV18
d_call: .
cdr3_aa: CASSPKQGDHGYTF
cdr3_nt: TGTGCCAGCTCACCAAAACAGGGAGACCATGGCTACACCTTC

clone_size: once
j_call: TRBJ2-7
v_call: TRBV30
d_call: .
cdr3_aa: CAWSVSAGNYEQYF
cdr3_nt: TGTGCCTGGAGTGTCTCCGCGGGTAACTACGAGCAGTACTTC

clone_size: .
j_call: TRBJ1-4
v_call: TRBV12-3/TRBV12-4
d_call: .
cdr3_aa: CASSSGTRGKLFF
cdr3_nt: TGTGCCAGCAGTTCCGGGACAAGGGGAAAACTGTTTTTT

clone_size: .
j_call: TRBJ1-5
v_call: TRBV6-5
d_call: .
cdr3_aa: CASHNQPQHF
cdr3_nt: TGTGCCAGCCATAATCAGCCCCAGCATTTT

clone_size: .
j_call: TRBJ1-3
v_call: TRBV13
d_call: .
cdr3_aa: CASSPRRGSGNTIYF
cdr3_nt: TGTGCCAGCAGCCCCCGAAGGGGCTCTGGAAACACCATATATTTT

clone_size: .
j_call: TRBJ2-5
v_call: TRBV27
d_call: TRBD2
cdr3_aa: CASSPSSGDKQETQYF
cdr3_nt: TGTGCCAGCAGTCCGTCTAGCGGAGACAAGCAAGAGACCCAGTACTTC

clone_size: .
j_call: TRBJ1-2
v_call: TRBV29-1
d_call: TRBD1
cdr3_aa: CSVDTDRSGYTF
cdr3_nt: TGCAGCGTTGACACGGACAGGTCTGGCTACACCTTC

clone_size: .
j_call: TRBJ2-2
v_call: TRBV10-3
d_call: TRBD2
cdr3_aa: CAIRLAENTGELFF
cdr3_nt: TGTGCCATCCGCCTAGCGGAGAACACCGGGGAGCTGTTTTTT

clone_size: .
j_call: TRBJ2-1
v_call: TRBV2
d_call: .
cdr3_aa: CASINQGGSYNEQFF
cdr3_nt: TGTGCCAGCATTAATCAGGGAGGCTCCTACAATGAGCAGTTCTTC

clone_size: .
j_call: TRBJ1-3
v_call: TRBV7-2
d_call: TRBD1
cdr3_aa: CASSHRGRESGNTIYF
cdr3_nt: TGTGCCAGCAGCCACAGGGGGCGGGAGTCTGGAAACACCATATATTTT

clone_size: .
j_call: TRBJ2-7
v_call: TRBV5-5
d_call: .
cdr3_aa: CASSTAGTPYEQYF
cdr3_nt: TGTGCCAGCAGCACCGCCGGGACACCTTACGAGCAGTACTTC

clone_size: .
j_call: TRBJ2-1
v_call: TRBV10-1
d_call: TRBD2
cdr3_aa: CASSGGTRYNEQFF
cdr3_nt: TGCGCCAGCAGTGGGGGGACTAGATACAATGAGCAGTTCTTC

clone_size: .
j_call: TRBJ2-7
v_call: TRBV6-2/TRBV6-3
d_call: .
cdr3_aa: CASSYSRDREQYF
cdr3_nt: TGTGCCAGCAGTTACTCCCGGGATCGCGAGCAGTACTTC

clone_size: .
j_call: TRBJ2-7
v_call: TRBV10-3
d_call: TRBD2
cdr3_aa: CAISESGGIAGPYEQYF
cdr3_nt: TGTGCCATCAGTGAGTCTGGCGGGATAGCGGGACCCTACGAGCAGTACTTC

clone_size: .
j_call: TRBJ2-2
v_call: TRBV6-2/TRBV6-3
d_call: .
cdr3_aa: CASSYSSAGELFF
cdr3_nt: TGTGCCAGCAGTTATTCTTCGGCCGGGGAGCTGTTTTTT

clone_size: .
j_call: TRBJ1-1
v_call: TRBV5-1
d_call: .
cdr3_aa: CASSLTGIEAFF
cdr3_nt: TGCGCCAGCAGCTTGACAGGGATTGAAGCTTTCTTT

clone_size: .
j_call: TRBJ1-1
v_call: TRBV6-1
d_call: .
cdr3_aa: CASSETGGFEAFF
cdr3_nt: TGTGCCAGCAGTGAAACGGGGGGATTTGAAGCTTTCTTT

clone_size: .
j_call: TRBJ1-6
v_call: TRBV19
d_call: TRBD1
cdr3_aa: CASTHRTGTGNSPLHF
cdr3_nt: TGTGCCAGTACCCATAGGACAGGAACGGGGAATTCACCCCTCCACTTT

clone_size: .
j_call: TRBJ1-2
v_call: TRBV19
d_call: .
cdr3_aa: CASSSREGWGYTF
cdr3_nt: TGTGCCAGTAGTTCCAGGGAGGGTTGGGGCTACACCTTC

clone_size: .
j_call: TRBJ2-1
v_call: TRBV4-3
d_call: .
cdr3_aa: CASSRETTYNEQFF
cdr3_nt: TGCGCCAGCAGCCGGGAGACTACCTACAATGAGCAGTTCTTC

clone_size: .
j_call: TRBJ1-1
v_call: TRBV5-4
d_call: .
cdr3_aa: CASSPTTDMNTEAFF
cdr3_nt: TGTGCCAGCAGCCCTACTACGGATATGAACACTGAAGCTTTCTTT